A selection of T cell receptor beta chains follows, all from one sample in a study of T cell changes during pregnancy in multiple sclerosis. Method: immunoSEQ multiplex PCR; TCRdb's copy keeps in-frame clones and lacks some. The sample has around 81,000 clones, 80% to 95% seen once. Specimen: peripheral blood, collected after pregnancy. The receptor source for this set is a female donor in good health, enrolled as a control in a pregnancy study. The CDR3 runs from the conserved cysteine through the conserved F or W. A D gene is named only where the DNA matches it firmly. Some rows mark clone size as missing; the rest say once, few, many or name a class of expanded clone.

J | D | V | size | DNA | CDR3
TRBJ2-3 | - | TRBV9 | - | TGTGCCAGCAGCGGTGGCGATACGCAGTATTTT | CASSGGDTQYF
TRBJ1-6 | TRBD1 | TRBV6-1 | few | TGTGCCAGCAGTGAAGGGACAGGGGGAAATTCACCCCTCCACTTT | CASSEGTGGNSPLHF
TRBJ2-7 | - | TRBV2 | - | TGTGCCAGCACCGTTCTTGCATACAGCGGGACACCCGACTACGAGCAGTACTTC | CASTVLAYSGTPDYEQYF
TRBJ2-3 | - | TRBV2 | - | TGTGCCAGCACCCTGACTAACACAGATACGCAGTATTTT | CASTLTNTDTQYF
TRBJ1-6 | - | TRBV10-3 | - | TGTGCCATCAGTGAGTCGGGAGGGAATTCACCCCTCCACTTT | CAISESGGNSPLHF
TRBJ1-2 | TRBD1 | TRBV29-1 | once | TGCAGCGTTGCGGGGACAGGAGGGGGTGATGGCTACACCTTC | CSVAGTGGGDGYTF
TRBJ2-2 | - | TRBV28 | - | TGTGCCAGCAGTTTAGAACAGGGAGCCGGGGAGCTGTTTTTT | CASSLEQGAGELFF
TRBJ2-1 | TRBD2 | TRBV7-2 | - | TGTGCCAGCAGAACAGGACTAGTTTACAATGAGCAGTTCTTC | CASRTGLVYNEQFF
TRBJ1-3 | TRBD1 | TRBV11-2 | - | TGTGCCAGCAGCTTATACAGGGGGTGGACTGGAAACACCATATATTTT | CASSLYRGWTGNTIYF
TRBJ2-5 | - | TRBV9 | - | TGTGCCAGCAGCGTAGCGGGGGAGACCCAGTACTTC | CASSVAGETQYF
TRBJ2-7 | - | TRBV18 | - | TGTGCCAGCTCACCATTTGATGCGAAAGAGCAGTACTTC | CASSPFDAKEQYF
TRBJ2-3 | TRBD2 | TRBV28 | - | TGTGCCAGCACCATCGGTAGCGGGGGGAGCACAGATACGCAGTATTTT | CASTIGSGGSTDTQYF
TRBJ2-7 | TRBD2 | TRBV28 | - | TGTGCCAGCAGTCCCGGACTAGCGGGAGCGGGTGAGCAGTACTTC | CASSPGLAGAGEQYF
TRBJ2-1 | - | TRBV19 | - | TGTGCCAGTAGTATTCAAACGGGTAGCTCCTACAATGAGCAGTTCTTC | CASSIQTGSSYNEQFF
TRBJ2-7 | TRBD1 | TRBV27 | - | TGTGCCAGCGCCTCGAGACAGGGGGTCTTGGAGCAGTACTTC | CASASRQGVLEQYF
TRBJ1-2 | TRBD1 | TRBV15 | - | TGTGCCACCAGCAGAGATACAGGGGGCGCACGTGGCTACACCTTC | CATSRDTGGARGYTF
TRBJ1-4 | - | TRBV2 | - | TGTGCCAGCCAGGCCGAAGGGGGGGGAGGCCGAGGGAAACTGTTTTTT | CASQAEGGGGRGKLFF
TRBJ2-7 | TRBD1 | TRBV28 | once | TGTGCCAGCAGTTTCCCGACAGGGGGCACCTACGAGCAGTACTTC | CASSFPTGGTYEQYF
TRBJ2-3 | - | TRBV28 | - | TGTGCCAGCAGTCCGACTACGATTTATACGCAGTATTTT | CASSPTTIYTQYF